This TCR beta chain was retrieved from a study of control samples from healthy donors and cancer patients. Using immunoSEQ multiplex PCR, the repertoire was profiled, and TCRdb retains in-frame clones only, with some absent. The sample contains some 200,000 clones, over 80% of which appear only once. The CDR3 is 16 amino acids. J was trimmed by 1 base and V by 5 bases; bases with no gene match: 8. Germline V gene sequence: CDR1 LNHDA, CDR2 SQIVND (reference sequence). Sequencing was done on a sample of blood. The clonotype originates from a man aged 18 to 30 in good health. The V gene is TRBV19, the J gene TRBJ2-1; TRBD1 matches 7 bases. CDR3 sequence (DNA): TGTGCCAGTAGTCCAGGACAGGACCTTTCCTACAATGAGCAGTTCTTC. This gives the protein CASSPGQDLSYNEQFF.